The entry below describes one T cell receptor (beta chain). This CDR3 has 15 residues. V lost 2 bases to trimming and J lost 3 bases; unmatched junction nucleotides: 4. Per germline, CDR1 GTSNPN and CDR2 SVGIG (reference sequence). This sample stems from a study of T-cell memory formation after mild COVID-19. TCRdb fed the 5' RACE reads into MiXCR, producing one record per CDR3 protein. The sample has about half a million distinct CDR3 sequences, around a sixth seen once. The sequencing input was PBMCs or a T cell subset sorted from them (not recorded which). The TCR originated in an adult woman who had mild COVID-19 (a few samples of this study predate the infection). Cell type and time point are not known. The chain recombines TRBV30 with TRBJ2-6; TRBD1 matches at 7 bases. The CDR3 spells CAWSLSGGGANVLTF. Here the CDR3 DNA reads TGTGCCTGGAGTCTATCAGGGGGTGGGGCCAACGTCCTGACTTTC.